A selection of T cell receptor beta chains follows, all from one sample in a study of CD8+ T cells in alopecia areata. Here immunoSEQ multiplex PCR was the method, and the copy in TCRdb shows in-frame clones only, minus some. Seen here are approximately 220,000 clones, more than 30% observed once, and the top ten hold roughly 0.5%. Sequencing was performed on CD4+ T cells sorted from blood, taken around week 30, from a patient treated with tofacitinib. The receptors shown here come from a human donor with alopecia areata. The conserved cysteine and the conserved F or W are not part of the CDR3 here.

j_call,v_call,cdr3_aa
TRBJ1-5,TRBV6-6,ASRPQGSNQPQH
TRBJ2-6,TRBV7-2,ASSLAYRRSSGANVLT
TRBJ2-5,TRBV5-4,ASNQGQGAGETQY
TRBJ1-2,TRBV6-5,ASRYRRDRGGDGYT
TRBJ1-5,TRBV7-9,ASSSKDRVTPQH
TRBJ2-2,TRBV7-8,ASSLGQGHTGELF
TRBJ2-7,TRBV30,AWSGGPRQGRGYYEQY
TRBJ1-2,TRBV9,ASSVTGLYGYT
TRBJ1-5,TRBV7-8,ASSEVVGVGQPQH
TRBJ2-3,TRBV27,ASNQGFGADTQY
TRBJ2-7,TRBV29-1,SVAKVWWGRLNYEQY
TRBJ1-5,TRBV30,AWSVSGGLRPQH
TRBJ2-5,TRBV27,ASSSDNAGSQETQY
TRBJ1-1,TRBV4-2,ASSRPGGAEAF
TRBJ1-2,TRBV29-1,SVWDRVGLGGYT
TRBJ1-2,TRBV30,ARTGAFGYT
TRBJ2-3,TRBV29-1,SVEGSGGAGGTDTQY
TRBJ1-2,TRBV9,ASSLRGGGHYGYT
TRBJ2-2,TRBV2,ASSDRAANTGELF
TRBJ1-4,TRBV7-8,ASSPTTLNEKLF
TRBJ2-1,TRBV12-5,ASGSTIRGKYNEQF
TRBJ2-1,TRBV30,AWSFRGNEQF
TRBJ1-6,TRBV2,ASSAFGQGSSPLH
TRBJ1-1,TRBV18,ASSPREGMNTEAF
TRBJ2-3,TRBV7-2,ASSLRLAGSTDTQY
TRBJ2-7,TRBV5-5,ASSRGQDSYEQY
TRBJ2-3,TRBV7-6,ASASGVDTQY
TRBJ1-4,TRBV15,ATSRDLPWPGSGEKLF
TRBJ2-7,TRBV30,AWRVTGGLNEQY
TRBJ2-5,TRBV7-2,ASSLSGGETQY
TRBJ1-3,TRBV5-4,ASSLTPGDGDTIY
TRBJ1-1,TRBV6-5,ASGYRGQRRTEAF
TRBJ2-2,TRBV13,ASNPRTVGRGELF
TRBJ2-1,TRBV5-1,ASSPNSGGHLNNEQF
TRBJ2-7,TRBV2,ASRRAPGAYEQY
TRBJ2-5,TRBV30,AWSQGKETQY
TRBJ1-1,TRBV29-1,SAQVGANTEAF
TRBJ2-3,TRBV5-1,ASSPSTDTQY
TRBJ2-7,TRBV30,AWSARGAEQY
TRBJ1-1,TRBV5-1,ASSLGRDTPNTEAF
TRBJ2-5,TRBV28,ASSLWRGTQY